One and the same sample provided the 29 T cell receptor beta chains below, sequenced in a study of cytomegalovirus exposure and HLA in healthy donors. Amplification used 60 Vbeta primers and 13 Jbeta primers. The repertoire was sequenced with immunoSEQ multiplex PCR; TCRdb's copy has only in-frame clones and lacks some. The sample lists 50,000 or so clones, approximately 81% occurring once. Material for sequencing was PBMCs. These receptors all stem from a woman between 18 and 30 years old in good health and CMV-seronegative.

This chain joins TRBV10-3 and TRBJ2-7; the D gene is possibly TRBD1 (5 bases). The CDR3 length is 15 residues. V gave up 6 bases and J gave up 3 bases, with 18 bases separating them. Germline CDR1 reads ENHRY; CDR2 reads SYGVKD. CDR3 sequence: CAIRISSLGDYEQYF. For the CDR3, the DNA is TGTGCCATCAGAATATCCTCCCTAGGGGACTACGAGCAGTACTTC.

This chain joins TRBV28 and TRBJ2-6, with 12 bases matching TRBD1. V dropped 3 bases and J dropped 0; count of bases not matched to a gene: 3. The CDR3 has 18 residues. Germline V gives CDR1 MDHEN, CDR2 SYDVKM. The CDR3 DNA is TGTGCCAGCAGTTTCCGGGACAGGGGGCTCTCTGGGGCCAACGTCCTGACTTTC. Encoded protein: CASSFRDRGLSGANVLTF.

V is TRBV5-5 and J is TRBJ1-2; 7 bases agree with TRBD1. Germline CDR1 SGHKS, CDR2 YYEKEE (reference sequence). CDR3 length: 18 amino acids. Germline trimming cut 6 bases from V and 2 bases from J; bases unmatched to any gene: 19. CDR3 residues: CASTLAWDSAEENYGYTF. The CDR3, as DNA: TGTGCCAGCACCCTTGCATGGGACAGCGCCGAAGAAAACTATGGCTACACCTTC.

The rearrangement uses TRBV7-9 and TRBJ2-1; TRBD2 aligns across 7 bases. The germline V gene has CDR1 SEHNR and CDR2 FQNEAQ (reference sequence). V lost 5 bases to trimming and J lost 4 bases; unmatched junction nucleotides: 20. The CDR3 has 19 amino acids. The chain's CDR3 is CASSALELAGDRGYNEQFF. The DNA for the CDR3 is TGTGCCAGCAGCGCTCTAGAACTCGCGGGAGATAGGGGATACAATGAGCAGTTCTTC.

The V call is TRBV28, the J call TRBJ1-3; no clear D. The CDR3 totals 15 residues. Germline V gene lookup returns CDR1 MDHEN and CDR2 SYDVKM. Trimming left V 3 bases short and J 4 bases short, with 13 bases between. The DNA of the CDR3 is TGTGCCAGCAGTTTTCCCACAGTGGGCGGAAACACCATATATTTT. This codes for CASSFPTVGGNTIYF. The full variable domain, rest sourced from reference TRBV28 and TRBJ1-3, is DVKVTQSSRYLVKRTGEKVFLECVQDMDHENMFWYRQDPGLGLRLIYFSYDVKMKEKGDIPEGYSVSREKKERFSLILESASTNQTSMYLCASSFPTVGGNTIYFGEGSWLTVV.

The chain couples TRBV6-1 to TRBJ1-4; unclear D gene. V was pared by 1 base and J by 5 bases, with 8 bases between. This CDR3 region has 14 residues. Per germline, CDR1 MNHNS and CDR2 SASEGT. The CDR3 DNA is TGTGCCAGCAGTGAAGGAGGTTTGAATGAAAAACTGTTTTTT. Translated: CASSEGGLNEKLFF.

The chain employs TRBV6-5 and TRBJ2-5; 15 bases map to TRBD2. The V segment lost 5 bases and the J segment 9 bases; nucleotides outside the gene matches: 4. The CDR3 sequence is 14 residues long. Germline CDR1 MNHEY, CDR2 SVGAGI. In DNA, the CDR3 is TGTGCCAGCAGTAGGACTAGCGGGAGGGCCCCCCAGTACTTC. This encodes CASSRTSGRAPQYF.

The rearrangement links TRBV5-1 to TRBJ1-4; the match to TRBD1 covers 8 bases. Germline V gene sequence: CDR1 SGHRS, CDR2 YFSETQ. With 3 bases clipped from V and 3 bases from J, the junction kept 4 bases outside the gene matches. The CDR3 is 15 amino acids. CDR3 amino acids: CASSSGQGPNEKLFF. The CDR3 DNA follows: TGCGCCAGCAGCTCCGGACAGGGCCCTAATGAAAAACTGTTTTTT.

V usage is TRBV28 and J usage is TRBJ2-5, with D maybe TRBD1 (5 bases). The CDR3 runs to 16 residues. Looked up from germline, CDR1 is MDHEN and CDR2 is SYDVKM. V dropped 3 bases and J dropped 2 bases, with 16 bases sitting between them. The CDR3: CASSFRARSLQETQYF. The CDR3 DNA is TGTGCCAGCAGTTTCAGGGCCCGCAGCCTACAAGAGACCCAGTACTTC.

The CDR3 here is CASSGTVNSPLHF. CDR3 in DNA: TGTGCCAGTAGCGGGACAGTAAATTCACCCCTCCACTTT. The chain links TRBV7-9 to TRBJ1-6; 7 bases fit TRBD1. Unmatched junction bases numbered 6, after V lost 9 bases and J lost 7 bases. The V gene's germline CDR1 is SEHNR and CDR2 FQNEAQ (reference sequence). There are 13 residues in the CDR3.

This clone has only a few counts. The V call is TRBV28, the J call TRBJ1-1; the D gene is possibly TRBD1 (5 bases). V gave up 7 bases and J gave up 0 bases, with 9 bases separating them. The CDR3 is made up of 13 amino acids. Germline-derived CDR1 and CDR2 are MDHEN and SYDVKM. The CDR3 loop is CASKGIMNTEAFF. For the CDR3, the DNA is TGTGCCAGCAAGGGGATCATGAACACTGAAGCTTTCTTT.

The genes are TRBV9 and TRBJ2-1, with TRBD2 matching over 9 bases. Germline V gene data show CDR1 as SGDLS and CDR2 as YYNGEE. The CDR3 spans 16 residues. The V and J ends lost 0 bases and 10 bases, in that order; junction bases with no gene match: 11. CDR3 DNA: TGTGCCAGCAGCGTAGAGGGCAGTAGGAGCGGGGGGGAGCAGTTCTTC. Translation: CASSVEGSRSGGEQFF.

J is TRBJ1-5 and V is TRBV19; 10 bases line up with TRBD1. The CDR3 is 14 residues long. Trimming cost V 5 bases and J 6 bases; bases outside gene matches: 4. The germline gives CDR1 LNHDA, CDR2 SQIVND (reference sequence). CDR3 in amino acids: CASSYRDRGQPQHF. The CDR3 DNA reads TGTGCCAGTAGTTATAGGGACAGGGGTCAGCCCCAGCATTTT.

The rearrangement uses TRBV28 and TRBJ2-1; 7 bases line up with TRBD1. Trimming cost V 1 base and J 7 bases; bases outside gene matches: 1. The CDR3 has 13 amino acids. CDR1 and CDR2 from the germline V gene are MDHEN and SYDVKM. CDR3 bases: TGTGCCAGCAGTTTATCACAGGGGAATGAGCAGTTCTTC. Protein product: CASSLSQGNEQFF.

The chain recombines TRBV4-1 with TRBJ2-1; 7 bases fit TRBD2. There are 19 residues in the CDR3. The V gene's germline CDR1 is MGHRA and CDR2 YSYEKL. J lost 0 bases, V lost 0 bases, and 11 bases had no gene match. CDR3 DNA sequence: TGCGCCAGCAGCCAAGATCGAACCCTGCGGGGGAGCTCCTACAATGAGCAGTTCTTC. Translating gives CASSQDRTLRGSSYNEQFF.

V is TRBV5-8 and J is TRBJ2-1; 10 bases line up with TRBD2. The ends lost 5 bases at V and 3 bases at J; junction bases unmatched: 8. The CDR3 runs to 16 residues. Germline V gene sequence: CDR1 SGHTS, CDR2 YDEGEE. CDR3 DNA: TGTGCCAGCAGTTACAAAGCTAGCGGGGGCTACAATGAGCAGTTCTTC. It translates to CASSYKASGGYNEQFF.

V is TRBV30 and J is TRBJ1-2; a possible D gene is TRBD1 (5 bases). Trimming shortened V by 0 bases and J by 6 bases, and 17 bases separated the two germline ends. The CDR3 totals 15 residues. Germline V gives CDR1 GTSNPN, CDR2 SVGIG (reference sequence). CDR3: CAWSVRQRDFNGYTF. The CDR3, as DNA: TGTGCCTGGAGTGTAAGACAGCGGGACTTTAATGGCTACACCTTC.

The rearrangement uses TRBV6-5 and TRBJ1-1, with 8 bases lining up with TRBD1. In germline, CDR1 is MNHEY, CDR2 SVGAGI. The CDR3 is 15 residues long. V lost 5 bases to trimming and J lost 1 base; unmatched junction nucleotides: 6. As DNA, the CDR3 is TGTGCCAGCAGTCTGACCGACAGGGGGAACACTGAAGCTTTCTTT. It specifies CASSLTDRGNTEAFF.

The CDR3 DNA is TGCGCCAGCAGCCAAGGGTACAGGGGGGTCCACGAGCAGTACTTC. Its translation: CASSQGYRGVHEQYF. The gene calls are TRBV4-1 and TRBJ2-7; 8 bases line up with TRBD1. V lost 1 base to trimming and J lost 5 bases; unmatched junction nucleotides: 7. Germline V gives CDR1 MGHRA, CDR2 YSYEKL. This CDR3 comprises 15 residues.

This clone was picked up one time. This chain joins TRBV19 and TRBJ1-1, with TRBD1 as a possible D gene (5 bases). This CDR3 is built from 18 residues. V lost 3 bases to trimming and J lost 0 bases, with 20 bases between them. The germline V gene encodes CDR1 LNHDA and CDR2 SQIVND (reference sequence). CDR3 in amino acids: CASSIWTLEWPLNTEAFF. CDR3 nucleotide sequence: TGTGCCAGTAGTATCTGGACATTGGAGTGGCCGTTGAACACTGAAGCTTTCTTT.

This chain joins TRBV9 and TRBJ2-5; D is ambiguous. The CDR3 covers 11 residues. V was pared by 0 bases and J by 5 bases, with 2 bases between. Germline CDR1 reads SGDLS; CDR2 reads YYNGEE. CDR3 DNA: TGTGCCAGCAGCGTAGCGGAGACCCAGTACTTC. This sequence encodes CASSVAETQYF.

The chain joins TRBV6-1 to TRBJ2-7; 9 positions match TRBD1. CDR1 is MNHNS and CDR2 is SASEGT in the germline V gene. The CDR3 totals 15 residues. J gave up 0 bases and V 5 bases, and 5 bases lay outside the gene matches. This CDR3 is CASSPRDRDSYEQYF. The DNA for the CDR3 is TGTGCCAGCAGTCCCCGGGACAGGGACTCCTACGAGCAGTACTTC.

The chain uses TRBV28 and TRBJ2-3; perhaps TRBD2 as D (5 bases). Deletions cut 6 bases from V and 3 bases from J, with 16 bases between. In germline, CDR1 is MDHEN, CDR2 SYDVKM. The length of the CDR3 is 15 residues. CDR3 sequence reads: CASSDRSAGTDTQYF. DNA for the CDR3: TGTGCCAGCAGCGACCGATCGGCGGGTACAGATACGCAGTATTTT.

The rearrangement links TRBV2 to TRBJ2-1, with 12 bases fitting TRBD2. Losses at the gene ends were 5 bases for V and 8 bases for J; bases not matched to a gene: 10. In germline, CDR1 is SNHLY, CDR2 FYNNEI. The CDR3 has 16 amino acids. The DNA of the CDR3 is TGTGCCAGCAGTCGCCGGACTAGCGGGGCTAGGGATGAGCAGTTCTTC. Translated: CASSRRTSGARDEQFF.

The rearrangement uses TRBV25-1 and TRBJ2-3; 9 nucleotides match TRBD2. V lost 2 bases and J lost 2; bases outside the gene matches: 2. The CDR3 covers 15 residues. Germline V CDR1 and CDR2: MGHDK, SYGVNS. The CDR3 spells CASSEAGGNTDTQYF. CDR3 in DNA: TGTGCCAGCAGTGAAGCGGGAGGGAACACAGATACGCAGTATTTT.

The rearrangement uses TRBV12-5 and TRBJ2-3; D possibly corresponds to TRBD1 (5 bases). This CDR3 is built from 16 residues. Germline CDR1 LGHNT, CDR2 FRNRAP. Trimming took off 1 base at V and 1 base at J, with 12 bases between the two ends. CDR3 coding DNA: TGTGCTAGTGGTTTGGATAGGGGTCCTGGCACAGATACGCAGTATTTT. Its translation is CASGLDRGPGTDTQYF.

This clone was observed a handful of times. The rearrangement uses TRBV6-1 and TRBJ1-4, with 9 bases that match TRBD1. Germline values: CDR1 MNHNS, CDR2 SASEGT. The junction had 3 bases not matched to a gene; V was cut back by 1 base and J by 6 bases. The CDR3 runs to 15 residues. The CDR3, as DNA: TGTGCCAGCAGTGAAGGGGACAGGGCTGATGAAAAACTGTTTTTT. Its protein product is CASSEGDRADEKLFF.

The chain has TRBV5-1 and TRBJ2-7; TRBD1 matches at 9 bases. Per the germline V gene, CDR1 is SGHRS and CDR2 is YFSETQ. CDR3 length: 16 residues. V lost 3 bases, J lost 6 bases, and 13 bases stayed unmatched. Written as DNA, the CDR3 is TGCGCCAGCAGCTCCTCTTCCATAACAGGGGGCGGCGAGCAGTACTTC. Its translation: CASSSSSITGGGEQYF.

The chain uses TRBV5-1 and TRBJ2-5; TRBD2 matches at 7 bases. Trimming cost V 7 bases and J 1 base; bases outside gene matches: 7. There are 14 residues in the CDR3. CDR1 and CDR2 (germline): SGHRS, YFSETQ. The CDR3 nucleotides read TGCGCCAGCGGTCGTGGGGAGGGCCAAGAGACCCAGTACTTC. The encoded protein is CASGRGEGQETQYF.